This T cell receptor (beta chain) was recorded in a study of blood T cell repertoires in COVID-19. Overall study: Italy, Spain and the United States were the sources of the convalescent and acute COVID-19 samples. The cDNA or gDNA used as material had been derived from T cells, B-cell-depleted T cells, or PBMCs.

The CDR3 contains 15 residues. J gave up 2 bases and V 6 bases, and 7 bases lay outside the gene matches. Germline V gene data show CDR1 as MDHEN and CDR2 as SYDVKM. Authors' processing steps: Reference gene primer amplification gave estimated nucleated cell counts. Method: immunoSEQ multiplex PCR; TCRdb's copy keeps in-frame clones and lacks some. V and J calls and clone size follow that table, whereas D and trimming were derived from the DNA. The data contain tens of thousands of clones, 78% of them seen just once; the ten biggest clones take up around 12%. Specimen: peripheral blood. This receptor was taken from an elderly man with acute or convalescent COVID-19. This chain joins TRBV28 and TRBJ2-3; 8 bases are a match to TRBD2. CDR3 sequence: CASSARGAHTDTQYF. The CDR3 DNA is TGTGCCAGCAGCGCGCGGGGGGCCCACACAGATACGCAGTATTTT.